This passage covers 6 T cell receptor beta chains from one sample sequenced in a study of human T cells and chemical hapten exposure. Time point reported: patch test 1, 2 weeks after DPC sensitization. Described treatment: therapeutic diphenylcyclopropenone sensitization with weekly scalp DPC. In TCRdb, the RACE reads were re-called with MiXCR into one record per CDR3 protein. The data hold roughly 360,000 distinct CDR3 sequences, with around 5% observed a single time. The sample here was whole blood, taken in connection with sensitization to the hapten diphenylcyclopropenone (DPC). The receptors stem from a woman aged 45-59 years with alopecia areata. Some clones in this sample may be carry-over from other donors' samples.

The chain employs TRBV28 and TRBJ1-5; no clear D gene. This CDR3 region has 12 residues. The V end was cut by 5 bases, the J end by 4 bases, with 6 bases between. CDR1 and CDR2 from the germline V gene are MDHEN and SYDVKM. CDR3 residues: CASSLFNQPQHF. The CDR3 bases are TGTGCCAGCAGTCTTTTTAATCAGCCCCAGCATTTT.

This clonotype occurred many times. This sequence joins TRBV20-1 and TRBJ1-5, with 8 bases lining up with TRBD1. Germline CDR1 is DFQATT and CDR2 is SNEGSKA (reference sequence). CDR3 size: 14 residues. Trimming cost V 5 bases and J 2 bases; bases outside gene matches: 5. This chain's CDR3 is CSARKGQGNQPQHF. In DNA form, the CDR3 reads TGCAGTGCTCGGAAGGGACAGGGCAATCAGCCCCAGCATTTT.

The table lists this clonotype with many counts. This chain connects TRBV9 to TRBJ1-5; D unresolved. CDR1 is SGDLS and CDR2 is YYNGEE in the germline V gene. This CDR3 contains 16 residues. V lost 0 bases and J lost 1, with 11 bases in between. The CDR3: CASSVGVSESNQPQHF. CDR3 nucleotide sequence: TGTGCCAGCAGCGTAGGCGTCAGTGAAAGCAATCAGCCCCAGCATTTT.

This clonotype was seen once. The gene calls are TRBV28 and TRBJ2-3; 8 nucleotides agree with TRBD1. CDR3 length: 14 amino acids. The junction had 7 bases not matched to a gene; V was cut back by 7 bases and J by 4 bases. Germline loops: CDR1 MDHEN, CDR2 SYDVKM. CDR3 sequence reads: CASKPGQVPDTQYF. The CDR3 region has the DNA TGTGCCAGCAAGCCGGGACAGGTGCCAGATACGCAGTATTTT.

This clonotype has a count of ten or more. The chain joins TRBV3-1 to TRBJ2-1; a weak D match, TRBD1 (6 bases). CDR3 length: 14 amino acids. Germline loops: CDR1 LGHDT, CDR2 YNNKEL (reference sequence). The V and J ends lost 4 bases and 7 bases respectively, with 14 bases between them. CDR3 loop: CASSPGQNWNEQFF. As DNA, the CDR3 is TGTGCCAGCAGCCCGGGACAAAATTGGAATGAGCAGTTCTTC.

There are many counts of this clonotype. The chain carries TRBV9 and TRBJ2-7; D tentatively fits TRBD1 or TRBD2 (5 bases each). Germline CDR1 is SGDLS and CDR2 is YYNGEE. This CDR3 contains 15 residues. V was clipped by 0 bases and J by 0 bases, with 10 bases between them. The CDR3 sequence is CASSVGGESSYEQYF. In DNA form, the CDR3 reads TGTGCCAGCAGCGTAGGAGGGGAGAGCTCCTACGAGCAGTACTTC.